This TCR beta chain was sequenced during a study of immune characterization of retroperitoneal liposarcoma. CDR3 size: 13 residues. V was clipped by 0 bases and J by 11 bases, with 12 bases between them. Germline V gene sequence: CDR1 MNHNY, CDR2 SVGAGI (reference sequence). This clonotype showed up many times. TCRdb re-derived calls from the PCR reads in MiXCR, one entry per CDR3 protein. The table has over 9,000 distinct CDR3 sequences, approximately 28% seen once. The source is a female donor with retroperitoneal liposarcoma. Sequencing was done on a sample of tumor tissue. This chain links TRBV6-6 with TRBJ2-3; no firm D call. CDR3 nucleotides: TGTGCCAGCAGTTACTCTCAGCGACCCCGGCAGTATTTT. As protein: CASSYSQRPRQYF.